This TCR beta chain derives from a study of cytomegalovirus exposure and HLA in healthy donors. Concerning this clone itself: Its antigen is unidentified.

Whereas donors were nominally healthy upon sampling, unrecorded immune exposures were probable. Germline trimming cut 3 bases from V and 0 bases from J; bases unmatched to any gene: 5. Looked up from germline, CDR1 is MDHEN and CDR2 is SYDVKM. This CDR3 is 15 amino acids long. Use of 60 Vbeta and 13 Jbeta primers characterized the PCR. Original handling: Around 80 million unique TCR beta chains, around 10 million of them shared, were counted by a later analysis. The repertoire was sequenced with immunoSEQ multiplex PCR; TCRdb's copy has only in-frame clones and lacks some. From that table come the V and J calls and clone size; the DNA was used to work out D and trimming. The data hold about 160,000 clones, with around 84% observed a single time. Study findings and constraints: TCR beta sequences numbering around 15,000 were associated with HLA alleles at 0.05 false discovery rate in a later analysis.

This TCR came from a boy between 2 and 10 years old in good health and CMV-seronegative. Sample: PBMCs. The gene calls are TRBV28 and TRBJ2-7; TRBD2 matches 7 bases. CDR3 protein: CASSFPGGLSYEQYF. The CDR3 DNA reads TGTGCCAGCAGTTTCCCGGGAGGACTCTCCTACGAGCAGTACTTC.